What follows are 25 T cell receptor beta chains derived from one specimen sequenced in a study of CD8 T cells in Susac syndrome. The RNA, about 0.5 to 1 ug, was put through reverse transcription using random hexamers. Via MiXCR, TCRdb re-called the immunoSEQ multiplex PCR reads, giving one row per CDR3 protein. Of under 200,000 distinct CDR3 sequences listed, 92% are singletons. What was sequenced was CD4+ T cells from PBMCs. These receptors originate from a human donor in good health.

The chain is built from TRBV28 and TRBJ2-7, with TRBD2 matching 12 bases. The V gene end was trimmed by 7 bases and the J gene end by 3 bases; junction bases not matched to a gene: 10. This CDR3 is built from 16 residues. The V gene's germline CDR1 is MDHEN and CDR2 SYDVKM. The CDR3 nucleotides are TGTGCCAGCATCGCCGGGACTAGCGGGCCAAGCTACGAGCAGTACTTC. Translated: CASIAGTSGPSYEQYF.

The chain combines TRBV10-3 with TRBJ1-1; D remains ambiguous. The V and J ends lost 0 bases and 11 bases respectively, with 13 bases between them. Germline V CDR1 and CDR2: ENHRY, SYGVKD. This CDR3 is 13 amino acids long. For the CDR3, the DNA is TGTGCCATCAGTGAGTCAAATAGAAGCGGGGCTTTCTTT. It is translated as CAISESNRSGAFF.

The gene calls are TRBV19 and TRBJ2-2; D may be TRBD2 (5 bases). The CDR3 totals 15 residues. V shed 6 bases and J shed 6 bases, with 17 bases lying between them. Germline CDR1 LNHDA, CDR2 SQIVND (reference sequence). CDR3 in amino acids: CASRVTDSRSGELFF. The CDR3 bases are TGTGCCAGTAGAGTAACGGACTCTAGGTCCGGGGAGCTGTTTTTT.

This chain uses TRBV5-4 with TRBJ2-6, with D possibly matching TRBD2 (5 bases). The ends were cut back, 1 base at V and 3 bases at J, with 11 bases in the middle. Germline V gene lookup returns CDR1 SGHNT and CDR2 YYREEE (reference sequence). This CDR3 comprises 16 residues. CDR3: CASSLRGSGGANVLTF. The CDR3 region has the DNA TGTGCCAGCAGCTTGAGAGGGAGCGGTGGGGCCAACGTCCTGACTTTC.

The chain combines TRBV28 with TRBJ1-5, with D uncertain. Germline CDR1 and CDR2: MDHEN and SYDVKM. V was trimmed by 4 bases and J by 0 bases, leaving 10 bases between them. The CDR3 spans 15 residues. The CDR3 region is CASSSTGYSNQPQHF. The CDR3 region has the DNA TGTGCCAGCAGTTCAACGGGCTATAGCAATCAGCCCCAGCATTTT.

This clonotype was observed a handful of times. The chain uses TRBV7-9 and TRBJ2-7; D is ambiguous. The CDR3 extends over 12 amino acids. The germline V gene encodes CDR1 SEHNR and CDR2 FQNEAQ (reference sequence). Trimming shortened V by 4 bases and J by 1 base, and 5 bases separated the two germline ends. The CDR3 region is CASSSRSYEQYF. For the CDR3, the DNA is TGTGCCAGCAGCTCCAGGTCCTACGAGCAGTACTTC.

The genes are TRBV30 and TRBJ2-4; 13 positions agree with TRBD2. Germline CDR1 reads GTSNPN; CDR2 reads SVGIG (reference sequence). The CDR3 covers 18 residues. The trim removed 4 bases at V and 1 base at J, leaving 10 bases unmatched. The CDR3 coding sequence is TGTGCCTGGAAAGGACTAGCGGGAGAAGTTAACGCCAAAAACATTCAGTACTTC. It specifies CAWKGLAGEVNAKNIQYF.

The chain links TRBV29-1 to TRBJ2-7; a possible D gene is TRBD1 (5 bases). The germline gives CDR1 SQVTM, CDR2 ANQGSEA. Between the trimmed V and J ends, which lost 4 bases and 2 bases, there was a span of 6 bases. The CDR3 covers 11 residues. The CDR3 here is CSVVTAYEQYF. CDR3 nucleotides: TGCAGCGTTGTGACAGCCTACGAGCAGTACTTC.

The J gene is TRBJ2-3, the V gene TRBV5-1; D might be TRBD1 (5 bases). The CDR3 is 14 amino acids. The V end lost 1 base, the J end lost 5 bases, and 11 bases lay between the germline ends. CDR1 and CDR2 from the germline V gene are SGHRS and YFSETQ. The CDR3 is CASSLMQGGDTQYF. The CDR3 region has the DNA TGCGCCAGCAGCTTGATGCAGGGCGGAGATACGCAGTATTTT.

The rearrangement joins TRBV9 to TRBJ2-1; D unresolved. In germline, CDR1 is SGDLS, CDR2 YYNGEE. V shed 0 bases and J shed 8 bases, with 9 bases lying between them. CDR3 size: 13 residues. The CDR3 DNA follows: TGTGCCAGCAGCGTAGTGGGCTTGGATGAGCAGTTCTTC. It is translated as CASSVVGLDEQFF.

V is TRBV18 and J is TRBJ2-2; D is undetermined. The CDR3 is 15 amino acids. V was pared by 5 bases and J by 6 bases, with 16 bases between. Germline V lookup: CDR1 KGHSH, CDR2 LQKENI. The CDR3 is CASSVQRTYAGELFF. The CDR3, as DNA: TGTGCCAGCTCAGTTCAAAGGACCTACGCCGGGGAGCTGTTTTTT. The variable domain in full, completed from reference TRBV18 and TRBJ2-2, reads NAGVMQNPRHLVRRRGQEARLRCSPMKGHSHVYWYRQLPEEGLKFMVYLQKENIIDESGMPKERFSAEFPKEGPSILRIQQVVRGDSAAYFCASSVQRTYAGELFFGEGSRLTVL.

The chain is built from TRBV7-9 and TRBJ1-5; the D gene is possibly TRBD1 (5 bases). V lost 3 bases and J 5 bases, leaving 8 bases between the germline ends. Germline lookup yields CDR1 SEHNR and CDR2 FQNEAQ (reference sequence). This CDR3 has 13 residues. The CDR3 sequence: CASSFGADQPQHF. Written as DNA, the CDR3 is TGTGCCAGCAGCTTCGGGGCCGATCAGCCCCAGCATTTT.

This clonotype was observed a few times. V and J are TRBV19 and TRBJ1-5, with 9 bases identical to TRBD1. The junction had 8 bases not matched to a gene; V was cut back by 5 bases and J by 9 bases. This CDR3 region has 14 residues. The germline V gene has CDR1 LNHDA and CDR2 SQIVND (reference sequence). The CDR3 DNA sequence: TGTGCCAGTAGTGAAGACAGGGGGAAACGGCCCCAGCATTTT. This translates into CASSEDRGKRPQHF.

The chain joins TRBV19 to TRBJ2-2; D is perhaps TRBD1 (5 bases). The CDR3 consists of 14 residues. Germline assignment: CDR1 LNHDA and CDR2 SQIVND (reference sequence). V shed 5 bases and J shed 5 bases, with 12 bases lying between them. The CDR3 sequence: CASSQGEKTGELFF. The CDR3 DNA is TGTGCCAGTAGTCAGGGCGAAAAAACCGGGGAGCTGTTTTTT.

The chain has TRBV5-1 and TRBJ2-5; 12 bases match TRBD2. Trimming cost V 0 bases and J 3 bases; bases outside gene matches: 3. The CDR3 has 16 residues. Looked up from germline, CDR1 is SGHRS and CDR2 is YFSETQ. CDR3 DNA sequence: TGCGCCAGCAGCTTGGGAACTAGCGGGGGGAAAGAGACCCAGTACTTC. Its protein is CASSLGTSGGKETQYF. Filled out from reference TRBV5-1 and TRBJ2-5, the complete variable domain reads KAGVTQTPRYLIKTRGQQVTLSCSPISGHRSVSWYQQTPGQGLQFLFEYFSETQRNKGNFPGRFSGRQFSNSRSEMNVSTLELGDSALYLCASSLGTSGGKETQYFGPGTRLLVL.

There are a few counts of this clonotype. V usage is TRBV18 and J usage is TRBJ2-2, with TRBD2 as a possible D gene (6 bases). The CDR3 runs to 17 residues. V lost 3 bases and J 2 bases, leaving 16 bases between the germline ends. Germline loops: CDR1 KGHSH, CDR2 LQKENI. The CDR3 loop reads CASSPGLTMLNTGELFF. The DNA for the CDR3 is TGTGCCAGCTCACCGGGACTGACAATGCTAAACACCGGGGAGCTGTTTTTT.

This clonotype has more than one count but fewer than ten. The chain carries TRBV6-6 and TRBJ2-1; D is perhaps TRBD1 (5 bases). The CDR3 has 13 residues. Looked up from germline, CDR1 is MNHNY and CDR2 is SVGAGI (reference sequence). Trimming cost V 2 bases and J 10 bases, with 12 bases left between them. This chain's CDR3 is CASSYGPGYEQFF. CDR3 coding DNA: TGTGCCAGCAGTTACGGCCCAGGGTACGAGCAGTTCTTC.

The chain uses TRBV28 and TRBJ1-5; D might be TRBD1 (6 bases). Germline V CDR1 and CDR2: MDHEN, SYDVKM. The CDR3 sequence is 15 residues long. Trimming took 2 bases from V and 6 from J, leaving 14 bases between them. The CDR3: CASSLPVGGRQPQHF. CDR3 nucleotide sequence: TGTGCCAGCAGTTTACCGGTGGGGGGGCGTCAGCCCCAGCATTTT.

This clonotype was picked up one time. The V call is TRBV5-1, the J call TRBJ2-1; TRBD1 might be the D (5 bases). V lost 4 bases, J lost 10 bases, and 18 bases lay in between. The CDR3 spans 14 residues. In germline, CDR1 is SGHRS, CDR2 YFSETQ. CDR3 in DNA: TGCGCCAGCAGCCCTACGACGACAGCCAAGGAGCAGTTCTTC. Translating gives CASSPTTTAKEQFF.

This rearrangement joins TRBV19 to TRBJ2-1; tentative D call: TRBD2 (6 bases). CDR3 length equals 17 residues. Trimming left V 5 bases short and J 2 bases short, with 19 bases between. From germline, CDR1 is LNHDA and CDR2 SQIVND (reference sequence). CDR3 sequence: CASSGASRRGAYNEQFF. The CDR3 bases are TGTGCCAGTAGTGGGGCGTCCAGGCGGGGCGCCTACAATGAGCAGTTCTTC.

The J gene is TRBJ2-7, the V gene TRBV4-2; 7 bases match TRBD1. CDR1 and CDR2 (germline): LGHNA, YNFKEQ. J gave up 5 bases and V 0 bases, and 10 bases lay outside the gene matches. This CDR3 is 16 amino acids long. Here the CDR3 DNA reads TGTGCCAGCAGCCAAGAAAAACAGGGGTCTAGGAACGAGCAGTACTTC. Translating gives CASSQEKQGSRNEQYF.

The chain recombines TRBV7-9 with TRBJ2-1, with 8 bases lining up with TRBD2. This CDR3 region has 15 residues. After removal of 2 bases from V and 2 bases from J, the junction contained 2 bases not matched to a gene. Germline V gives CDR1 SEHNR, CDR2 FQNEAQ (reference sequence). The CDR3, as DNA: TGTGCCAGCAGCTTACAAGCGGGGGCCTACAATGAGCAGTTCTTC. Protein sequence: CASSLQAGAYNEQFF.

This chain links TRBV6-2 or TRBV6-3 with TRBJ2-1, with D hard to call. Germline-derived CDR1 and CDR2 are MNHEY and SVGEGT. V lost 2 bases and J lost 0, with 5 bases in between. The CDR3 is 14 residues long. The CDR3 nucleotides are TGTGCCAGCAGTTACCAGGCCTCCTACAATGAGCAGTTCTTC. This encodes CASSYQASYNEQFF.

The chain uses TRBV28 and TRBJ2-1, with 7 bases aligning to TRBD1. The CDR3 totals 13 residues. Germline V gene data show CDR1 as MDHEN and CDR2 as SYDVKM. J was trimmed by 2 bases and V by 7 bases; bases with no gene match: 2. CDR3 sequence reads: CASNQGAYNEQFF. The CDR3, as DNA: TGTGCCAGCAATCAGGGGGCCTACAATGAGCAGTTCTTC.

V and J are TRBV12-3 or TRBV12-4 and TRBJ2-3; TRBD1 is a possible D gene (6 bases). The CDR3 contains 15 residues. The germline V and J ends were trimmed by 6 bases and 1 base, with 14 bases remaining between them. The CDR3 loop reads CASSPKDSRTDTQYF. The CDR3 nucleotides are TGTGCCAGCAGCCCCAAGGACAGCCGCACAGATACGCAGTATTTT.